Listed below are T cell receptor beta chains from one sample, sequenced in a study of blood T cell repertoires in COVID-19. Some clones are missing from TCRdb's copy, which holds only in-frame ones; the method was immunoSEQ multiplex PCR. The repertoire consists of approximately 400,000 clones, with about 87% occurring once and the leading ten covering approximately 12%. Sample: peripheral blood. All receptors derive from a woman aged 50 to 60 with COVID-19, enrolled during active disease. CDR3s include the opening cysteine and the closing phenylalanine or tryptophan. The D gene is left open where the match is weak. A clone size is listed for some rows: how often the clone was seen (once, few, many), or a class if it is expanded.

J: TRBJ2-1
D: -
size: -
V: TRBV11-2
CDR3: CASSFYGGRQFF
DNA: TGTGCCAGCAGCTTTTACGGCGGCCGACAGTTCTTC

J: TRBJ1-2
D: TRBD1
size: once
V: TRBV6-5
CDR3: CASSSGQASYGYTF
DNA: TGTGCCAGCAGTTCGGGACAGGCTAGCTATGGCTACACCTTC

J: TRBJ1-2
D: TRBD1
size: -
V: TRBV30
CDR3: CAWKGQSNYAYTF
DNA: TGTGCCTGGAAGGGACAGTCGAATTACGCCTACACCTTC

J: TRBJ1-6
D: -
size: -
V: TRBV4-1
CDR3: CASRPLGVTGGSPLHF
DNA: TGCGCCAGCAGACCGCTTGGGGTGACAGGTGGATCACCCCTCCACTTT

J: TRBJ2-4
D: TRBD1
size: -
V: TRBV5-1
CDR3: CASSLEGTGGRNIQYF
DNA: TGCGCCAGCAGCTTGGAAGGGACAGGGGGCCGAAACATTCAGTACTTC

J: TRBJ1-2
D: -
size: -
V: TRBV4-1
CDR3: CASSQAGRGPGYTF
DNA: TGCGCCAGCAGCCAAGCTGGCAGAGGCCCCGGCTACACCTTC

J: TRBJ2-3
D: TRBD2
size: once
V: TRBV5-4
CDR3: CASSSRGGYTDTQYF
DNA: TGTGCCAGCAGCTCGCGGGGGGGTTACACAGATACGCAGTATTTT

J: TRBJ2-1
D: TRBD2
size: -
V: TRBV2
CDR3: CASSEIGGVAHNEQFF
DNA: TGTGCCAGCAGTGAAATTGGGGGGGTTGCGCACAATGAGCAGTTCTTC

J: TRBJ1-5
D: -
size: -
V: TRBV18
CDR3: CASSPSRTDNVFHF
DNA: TGTGCCAGCTCACCCTCCCGGACAGACAACGTATTTCATTTT

J: TRBJ2-5
D: -
size: -
V: TRBV15
CDR3: CATSRDRETQYF
DNA: TGTGCCACCAGCAGAGATCGAGAGACCCAGTACTTC

J: TRBJ1-6
D: TRBD1
size: -
V: TRBV9
CDR3: CASSARTGGRSPLHF
DNA: TGTGCCAGCAGCGCGCGGACAGGGGGGCGTTCACCCCTCCACTTT

J: TRBJ2-1
D: -
size: once
V: TRBV3-1/TRBV3-2
CDR3: CASSQAGGPIQFF
DNA: TGTGCCAGCAGCCAAGCGGGGGGCCCAATCCAGTTCTTC

J: TRBJ2-1
D: TRBD1
size: -
V: TRBV9
CDR3: CASSPRGTGGRYNEQFF
DNA: TGTGCCAGCAGCCCGAGGGGAACAGGGGGAAGATACAATGAGCAGTTCTTC

J: TRBJ2-1
D: TRBD2
size: -
V: TRBV28
CDR3: CASSPGLAGIYNEQFF
DNA: TGTGCCAGCAGCCCGGGACTAGCGGGGATTTACAATGAGCAGTTCTTC

J: TRBJ1-1
D: -
size: -
V: TRBV10-3
CDR3: CAISEAGGTEAFF
DNA: TGTGCCATCAGTGAAGCAGGTGGAACTGAAGCTTTCTTT

J: TRBJ2-1
D: TRBD2
size: once
V: TRBV11-2
CDR3: CASSLELAGINEQFF
DNA: TGTGCCAGCAGCTTAGAACTAGCGGGCATCAATGAGCAGTTCTTC

J: TRBJ1-1
D: -
size: -
V: TRBV6-1
CDR3: CASSETLRGTEAFF
DNA: TGTGCCAGCAGTGAAACCCTCCGGGGCACTGAAGCTTTCTTT

J: TRBJ2-7
D: TRBD1
size: -
V: TRBV6-5
CDR3: CASDLTGGYYEQYF
DNA: TGTGCCAGCGATCTCACAGGGGGCTATTACGAGCAGTACTTC

J: TRBJ2-7
D: TRBD1
size: -
V: TRBV29-1
CDR3: CSADFGTGVSYEQYF
DNA: TGCAGCGCCGACTTTGGGACAGGGGTTTCCTACGAGCAGTACTTC

J: TRBJ1-1
D: -
size: once
V: TRBV5-1
CDR3: CASREGTVMNTEAFF
DNA: TGCGCCAGCAGGGAAGGTACAGTCATGAACACTGAAGCTTTCTTT

J: TRBJ1-1
D: -
size: -
V: TRBV13
CDR3: CASSPSPRNTEAFF
DNA: TGTGCCAGCAGCCCCTCCCCGAGGAACACTGAAGCTTTCTTT

J: TRBJ2-2
D: -
size: -
V: TRBV9
CDR3: CASGPPGDGELFF
DNA: TGTGCCAGCGGCCCCCCAGGGGACGGGGAGCTGTTTTTT

J: TRBJ2-7
D: -
size: few
V: TRBV5-4
CDR3: CASSSPGPTYEQYF
DNA: TGTGCCAGCTCCAGCCCAGGCCCCACCTACGAGCAGTACTTC